The 4 T cell receptor beta chains below were found in one sample sequenced in a study of beta chain features in type 1 diabetes (dated by TCRdb to the late 2010s). Study-level results and caveats: In all four CD4+ subsets, TCRB CDR3 length was moderately but significantly shorter in type 1 diabetes patients.

For these receptors, no antigen is known. The protocol used for the library was the immunoSEQ multiplex PCR assay. The entire isolated RNA was reverse transcribed using the High Capacity cDNA Reverse Transcription Kit, and thus expressed TCRB transcripts were sequenced. TCRdb retrieved this table from immuneACCESS and kept in-frame rearrangements only. Not all clones are present; in checked studies, unresolved V genes account for under half, and no reason is known for the remainder. The sample table holds over 150,000 clones, of which about 8.3% were seen once. About 0.5% of the sample goes to the ten largest clones. The sample taken for sequencing was central memory CD4+ T cells from blood. The receptors come from a young woman with type 1 diabetes.

This clone was counted at least ten times. The chain carries TRBV7-2 and TRBJ2-2, with 7 bases aligning to TRBD1. The CDR3 runs to 15 residues. Looked up from germline, CDR1 is SGHTA and CDR2 is FQGNSA. The V and J ends lost 2 bases and 7 bases, in that order; junction bases with no gene match: 7. CDR3 region: CASSLSRGLDGELFF. The CDR3 DNA follows: TGTGCCAGCAGCTTAAGTAGGGGGCTAGACGGGGAGCTGTTTTTT.

This chain links TRBV25-1 with TRBJ2-5, with 7 positions matching TRBD2. Germline V gene data show CDR1 as MGHDK and CDR2 as SYGVNS. With 5 bases clipped from V and 5 bases from J, the junction kept 8 bases outside the gene matches. The CDR3 consists of 14 residues. The CDR3 DNA reads as TGTGCCAGCAGTTCGGGGGAGGGAGTGGAGACCCAGTACTTC. It is translated as CASSSGEGVETQYF.

This clone has only a few counts. This chain links TRBV7-6 with TRBJ2-6; D gene unclear. CDR1 and CDR2 (germline): SGHVS, FNYEAQ. With 4 bases removed from V and 0 bases from J, the gap between germline ends came to 4 bases. The CDR3 totals 14 residues. The DNA for the CDR3 is TGTGCCAGCAGCTCTAACTCTGGGGCCAACGTCCTGACTTTC. Protein product: CASSSNSGANVLTF.

The sample holds a few counts of this clone. The chain carries TRBV9 and TRBJ1-2; 8 nucleotides line up with TRBD1. The CDR3 has 14 amino acids. Germline lookup yields CDR1 SGDLS and CDR2 YYNGEE. J lost 6 bases, V lost 0 bases, and 4 bases had no gene match. The CDR3 nucleotides read TGTGCCAGCAGCGTAGTGGGGACAGGTGATGGCTACACCTTC. Translated: CASSVVGTGDGYTF.